The 12 T cell receptor beta chains reported below all come from one sample, sequenced in a study of T cells and Merkel cell carcinoma outcomes. The data were produced by immunoSEQ multiplex PCR, yet TCRdb's version contains in-frame clones alone and is incomplete. This sample has some 1,700 clones, with roughly nine tenths found just once. Sequenced material: tumor tissue from Merkel cell carcinoma. These receptors were obtained from a human donor with Merkel cell carcinoma.

The J gene is TRBJ1-1, the V gene TRBV7-9; D is unclear. The germline V gene has CDR1 SEHNR and CDR2 FQNEAQ (reference sequence). The CDR3 loop spans 13 amino acids. V shed 4 bases and J shed 3 bases, with 9 bases lying between them. The CDR3 nucleotides are TGTGCCAGCAGCTCGAATTGGGACACTGAAGCTTTCTTT. Its protein product is CASSSNWDTEAFF.

In regard to this clone: Within the sample, other DNA sequences also encode this same CDR3. The V and J genes are TRBV7-9 and TRBJ2-3; 14 bases are shared with TRBD2. The V segment lost 5 bases and the J segment 9 bases; nucleotides outside the gene matches: 16. This CDR3 spans 18 amino acids. Germline values: CDR1 SEHNR, CDR2 FQNEAQ (reference sequence). The CDR3, as DNA: TGTGCCAGCAGCACAGCAGGACTAGCGGGGGGCCAAGGGGGCACGCAGTATTTT. Protein: CASSTAGLAGGQGGTQYF.

For this clone: The same CDR3 arises from other DNA sequences in this sample as well. The chain employs TRBV7-9 and TRBJ2-1, with D possibly matching TRBD2 (6 bases). Germline loops: CDR1 SEHNR, CDR2 FQNEAQ (reference sequence). The CDR3 loop spans 16 amino acids. Deletions cut 6 bases from V and 0 bases from J, with 15 bases between. The CDR3 region has the DNA TGTGCCAGCAGTCAGGGAGGATTGAGCTCCTACAATGAGCAGTTCTTC. Translation: CASSQGGLSSYNEQFF. Complete variable domain (other parts from reference TRBV7-9 and TRBJ2-1): DTGVSQNPRHKITKRGQNVTFRCDPISEHNRLYWYRQTLGQGPEFLTYFQNEAQLEKSRLLSDRFSAERPKGSFSTLEIQRTEQGDSAMYLCASSQGGLSSYNEQFFGPGTRLTVL.

V usage is TRBV12-5 and J usage is TRBJ2-7; no reliable D call. From germline, CDR1 is LGHNT and CDR2 FRNRAP. V lost 3 bases, J lost 1 base, and 4 bases lay in between. The CDR3 sequence is 12 residues long. The CDR3 loop reads CASGLGSYEQYF. CDR3 in DNA: TGTGCTAGTGGTTTAGGATCCTACGAGCAGTACTTC.

CDR3: CASSSGPANTGELFF. Here the CDR3 DNA reads TGTGCCAGCAGCTCGGGCCCCGCGAACACCGGGGAGCTGTTTTTT. The chain couples TRBV7-2 to TRBJ2-2, with D uncertain. The ends were cut back, 4 bases at V and 0 bases at J, with 9 bases in the middle. Germline V gene sequence: CDR1 SGHTA, CDR2 FQGNSA. This CDR3 contains 15 residues.

This chain joins TRBV19 and TRBJ2-1; 9 bases are a match to TRBD2. V lost 5 bases and J lost 9; bases outside the gene matches: 17. Looked up from germline, CDR1 is LNHDA and CDR2 is SQIVND (reference sequence). This CDR3 is built from 17 residues. CDR3 region: CASSVLLVSSGGIEQFF. CDR3 coding DNA: TGTGCCAGTAGTGTTTTATTGGTTTCCAGCGGGGGGATTGAGCAGTTCTTC.

A few counts support this clone. This chain joins TRBV7-2 and TRBJ1-2; possible D gene TRBD1, 6 bases. Trimming stripped 1 base from V and 0 bases from J, with 18 bases between. The CDR3 has 18 residues. Germline CDR1 SGHTA, CDR2 FQGNSA. The CDR3 sequence: CASSLVGTRGYSNYGYTF. Written as DNA, the CDR3 is TGTGCCAGCAGCTTAGTGGGGACACGGGGCTATTCTAACTATGGCTACACCTTC.

The chain employs TRBV7-6 and TRBJ2-2, with 9 bases fitting TRBD1. V trimming: 5 bases; J trimming: 3 bases; junction bases outside the gene matches: 4. Germline V gene lookup returns CDR1 SGHVS and CDR2 FNYEAQ. This CDR3 spans 15 amino acids. The CDR3 loop is CASSRQGVYTGELFF. The CDR3 DNA follows: TGTGCCAGCAGCCGACAGGGGGTGTACACCGGGGAGCTGTTTTTT. Supplemented by reference TRBV7-6 and TRBJ2-2, the full variable domain reads GAGVSQSPRYKVTKRGQDVALRCDPISGHVSLYWYRQALGQGPEFLTYFNYEAQQDKSGLPNDRFSAERPEGSISTLTIQRTEQRDSAMYRCASSRQGVYTGELFFGEGSRLTVL.

This chain connects TRBV6-6 to TRBJ2-5, with 10 positions matching TRBD1. Germline CDR1 and CDR2: MNHNY and SVGAGI (reference sequence). V shed 3 bases, J shed 5 bases, and the junction held 9 bases outside the gene matches. This CDR3 is built from 16 residues. The CDR3 DNA sequence: TGTGCCAGCAGTTATTCCCGGGACAGGGGAGGGGAGACCCAGTACTTC. Translating gives CASSYSRDRGGETQYF.

The rearrangement joins TRBV18 to TRBJ1-2, with D tentatively TRBD1 (5 bases). V was cut by 7 bases and J by 3 bases, with 12 bases left in between. CDR1 is KGHSH, CDR2 LQKENI, per germline. This CDR3 comprises 13 residues. The CDR3 protein is CASFARGDYGYTF. The CDR3 DNA is TGTGCCAGCTTCGCCCGAGGGGACTATGGCTACACCTTC.

The CDR3: CASSGSPASGAFF. For the CDR3, the DNA is TGCGCCAGCAGCGGTTCCCCGGCTTCCGGAGCTTTCTTT. This sequence joins TRBV4-1 and TRBJ1-1; D is unclear. V was cut by 5 bases and J by 10 bases, with 17 bases left in between. Germline assignment: CDR1 MGHRA and CDR2 YSYEKL. The CDR3 is 13 amino acids.

The rearrangement joins TRBV9 to TRBJ1-4; TRBD1 might be the D (6 bases). The CDR3 has 17 amino acids. Trimming left V 3 bases short and J 0 bases short, with 15 bases between. Germline values: CDR1 SGDLS, CDR2 YYNGEE. The CDR3: CASSGGQGRATNEKLFF. The CDR3, as DNA: TGTGCCAGCAGCGGGGGGCAGGGGCGTGCAACTAATGAAAAACTGTTTTTT.